Sequencing of this TCR beta chain was carried out in a study of blood T cell repertoires in COVID-19. Across the whole study: The study drew acute and convalescent COVID-19 samples from the United States, Italy and Spain. Sample material is recorded as cDNA or gDNA derived from T cells, B-cell-depleted T cells, or PBMCs.

Trimming removed 4 bases at V and 0 bases at J, with 13 bases between. This CDR3 spans 15 amino acids. Germline-derived CDR1 and CDR2 are SGHNT and YYREEE (reference sequence). All recovered Cohort 3 donors got two negative PCRs, got clearance, or saw symptom resolution. Sequencing used immunoSEQ multiplex PCR; TCRdb keeps in-frame clones, though not all of them. Of over 250,000 clones in the sample, under 90% were seen once. The J gene is TRBJ1-1, the V gene TRBV5-4; D not certain. The TCR sequence derives from a woman aged 55-70 years who had recovered from COVID-19. Sequencing used PBMCs or T cells enriched from blood (not recorded which). The CDR3, as DNA: TGTGCCAGCAGCCTGCCTCCGGTAATGAACACTGAAGCTTTCTTT. Translating gives CASSLPPVMNTEAFF.